This TCR beta chain was recorded in a study of cytomegalovirus exposure and HLA in healthy donors. Study outcomes and limitations: Reports described diagnosis of cytomegalovirus status by the classifier as highly specific and sensitive. Later, an analysis showed that TCR beta chains associated with HLA were more clonally expanded than others that were equally common. Researchers left out some V segments, among them TRBV6-2 and TRBV6-3, as indistinguishable.

Points on this clone: Its antigen is as yet unknown.

PCR amplification relied on 60 Vbeta primers (plus 13 Jbeta primers). Only in-frame clones appear in the TCRdb table, and some are missing; sequencing was by immunoSEQ multiplex PCR. In all, the sample yields some 130,000 clones. The CDR3 has 13 amino acids. Germline CDR1 and CDR2: SGHRS and YFSETQ. The V and J ends lost 9 bases and 5 bases respectively, with 17 bases between them. Input material: PBMCs. The rearrangement uses TRBV5-1 and TRBJ1-2, with D tentatively TRBD1 (6 bases). The clonotype was recovered from a woman in her thirties or forties in good health and CMV-seropositive. This CDR3 is CATKPQGQYGYTF. As DNA, the CDR3 is TGCGCCACCAAACCGCAGGGGCAATATGGCTACACCTTC.